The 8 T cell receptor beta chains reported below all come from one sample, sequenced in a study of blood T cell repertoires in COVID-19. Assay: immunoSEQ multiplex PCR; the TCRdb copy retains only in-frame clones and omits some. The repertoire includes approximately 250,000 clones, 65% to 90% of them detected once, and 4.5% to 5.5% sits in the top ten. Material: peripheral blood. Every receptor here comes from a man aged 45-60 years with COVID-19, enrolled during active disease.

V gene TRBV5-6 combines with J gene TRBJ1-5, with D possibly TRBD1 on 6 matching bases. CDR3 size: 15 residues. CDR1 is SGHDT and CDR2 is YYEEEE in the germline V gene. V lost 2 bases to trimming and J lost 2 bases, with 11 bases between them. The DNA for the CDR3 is TGTGCCAGCAGCTTCCGGGACATACGCAATCAGCCCCAGCATTTT. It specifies CASSFRDIRNQPQHF.

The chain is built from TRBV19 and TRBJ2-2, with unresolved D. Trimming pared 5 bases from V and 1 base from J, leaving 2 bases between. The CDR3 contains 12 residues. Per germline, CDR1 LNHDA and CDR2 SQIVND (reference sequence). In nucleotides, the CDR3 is TGTGCCAGTAGTCAGAACACCGGGGAGCTGTTTTTT. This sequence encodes CASSQNTGELFF.

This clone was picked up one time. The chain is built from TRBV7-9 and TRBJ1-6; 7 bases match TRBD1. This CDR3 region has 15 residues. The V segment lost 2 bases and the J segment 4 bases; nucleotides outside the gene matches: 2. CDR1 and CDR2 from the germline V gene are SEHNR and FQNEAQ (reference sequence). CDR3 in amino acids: CASSLTGDYNSPLHF. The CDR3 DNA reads TGTGCCAGCAGCTTAACAGGGGATTATAATTCACCCCTCCACTTT.

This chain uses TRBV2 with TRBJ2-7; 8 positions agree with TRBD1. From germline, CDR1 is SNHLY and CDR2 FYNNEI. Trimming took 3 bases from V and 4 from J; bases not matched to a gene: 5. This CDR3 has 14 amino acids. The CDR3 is CASSDGTGHYEQYF. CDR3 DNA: TGTGCCAGCAGTGATGGGACAGGACATTACGAGCAGTACTTC.

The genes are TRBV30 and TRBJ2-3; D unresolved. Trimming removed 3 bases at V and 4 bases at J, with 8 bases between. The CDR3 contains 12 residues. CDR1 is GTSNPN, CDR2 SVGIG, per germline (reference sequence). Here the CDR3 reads CAWRELADTQYF. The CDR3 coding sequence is TGTGCCTGGAGAGAATTAGCAGATACGCAGTATTTT. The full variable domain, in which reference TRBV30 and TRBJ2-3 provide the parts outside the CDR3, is SQTIHQWPATLVQPVGSPLSLECTVEGTSNPNLYWYRQAAGRGLQLLFYSVGIGQISSEVPQNLSASRPQDRQFILSSKKLLLSDSGFYLCAWRELADTQYFGPGTRLTVL.

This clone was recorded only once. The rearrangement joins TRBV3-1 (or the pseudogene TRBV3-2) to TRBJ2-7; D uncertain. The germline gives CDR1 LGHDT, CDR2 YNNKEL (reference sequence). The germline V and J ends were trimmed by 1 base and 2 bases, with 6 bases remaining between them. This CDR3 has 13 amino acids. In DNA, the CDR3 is TGTGCCAGCAGCCAAGGGAGTGCCTACGAGCAGTACTTC. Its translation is CASSQGSAYEQYF.

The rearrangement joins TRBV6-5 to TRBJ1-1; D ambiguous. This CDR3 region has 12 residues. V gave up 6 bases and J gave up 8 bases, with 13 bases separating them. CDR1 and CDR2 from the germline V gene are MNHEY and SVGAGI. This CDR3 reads CASRWPGSEAFF. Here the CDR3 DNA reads TGTGCCAGCAGGTGGCCGGGTTCCGAAGCTTTCTTT.

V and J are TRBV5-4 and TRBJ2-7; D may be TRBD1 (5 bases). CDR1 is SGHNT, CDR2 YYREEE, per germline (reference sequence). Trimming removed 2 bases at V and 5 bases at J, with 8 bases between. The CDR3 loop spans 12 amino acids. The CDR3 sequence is CASSFAGNEQYF. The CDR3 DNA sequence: TGTGCCAGCAGCTTTGCAGGGAACGAGCAGTACTTC. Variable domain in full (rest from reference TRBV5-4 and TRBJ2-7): ETGVTQSPTHLIKTRGQQVTLRCSSQSGHNTVSWYQQALGQGPQFIFQYYREEENGRGNFPPRFSGLQFPNYSSELNVNALELDDSALYLCASSFAGNEQYFGPGTRLTVT.